The rows below give T cell receptor beta chains drawn from one sample of a study of neurological immune-mediated disorders. TCRdb re-called the 5' RACE reads through MiXCR, storing one row per CDR3 protein. This sample yields 70,000 to 75,000 distinct CDR3 sequences, of which around 13% are seen a single time; 4.6% belongs to the top ten. What was sequenced was PBMCs. The receptors derive from a female donor with HTLV-1-associated myelopathy (HAM/TSP). The CDR3 runs from the conserved cysteine through the conserved F or W. D genes are given only for firm matches. Clone size, where shown, is once, few, many, or a class for clones that have expanded.

TRBV11-3	TRBJ2-3	many	NA	CASSGGSAGDTQYF	TGTGCCAGCAGCGGGGGGAGCGCCGGAGATACGCAGTATTTT
TRBV6-5	TRBJ2-7	many	NA	CASQAGRRHGEQYF	TGTGCCAGCCAAGCCGGGAGAAGGCATGGAGAGCAGTACTTC
TRBV20-1	TRBJ2-3	many	NA	CSARVGGRGTDTQYF	TGCAGTGCTAGGGTTGGGGGGCGAGGCACAGATACGCAGTATTTT
TRBV5-1	TRBJ1-3	many	NA	CASSAGLVSGNTIYF	TGCGCCAGCAGCGCGGGCCTTGTCTCTGGAAACACCATATATTTT
TRBV4-1	TRBJ2-5	medium-sized	NA	CASSQDLRGASRTQYF	TGCGCCAGCAGCCAAGATCTTCGGGGGGCTTCGCGGACCCAGTACTTC
TRBV9	TRBJ1-5	many	NA	CASSPTGLLQPQHF	TGTGCCAGCAGCCCAACAGGGCTATTACAGCCCCAGCATTTT
TRBV10-3	TRBJ2-3	many	NA	CAISELGADTQYF	TGTGCCATCAGTGAGTTGGGCGCAGATACGCAGTATTTT
TRBV5-5	TRBJ2-7	many	NA	CASSLYKSYEQYF	TGTGCCAGCAGCTTGTACAAAAGCTACGAGCAGTACTTC
TRBV5-1	TRBJ2-7	many	NA	CASSLGDLSLDEQYF	TGCGCCAGCAGCTTGGGGGACCTCTCTCTCGACGAGCAGTACTTC
TRBV12-3/TRBV12-4	TRBJ2-3	few	NA	CASSLAAGRGGTDTQYF	TGTGCCAGCAGTTTAGCAGCAGGTCGCGGGGGCACAGATACGCAGTATTTT
TRBV5-6	TRBJ2-4	many	NA	CASSLAWMTGQYF	TGTGCCAGCAGCTTGGCATGGATGACTGGGCAGTACTTC
TRBV6-6	TRBJ2-3	many	TRBD2	CASRSTASGGFEDTQYF	TGTGCCAGCAGGTCAACGGCTAGCGGGGGGTTCGAAGATACGCAGTATTTT
TRBV24-1	TRBJ2-7	NA	NA	CATSDFRAGTYEQYF	TGTGCCACCAGTGATTTCAGGGCAGGGACCTACGAGCAGTACTTC
TRBV9	TRBJ2-3	many	NA	CASSVRSRGGTDTQYF	TGTGCCAGCAGCGTAAGGTCCAGGGGTGGCACAGATACGCAGTATTTT